Following are 29 T cell receptor beta chains from one sample sequenced in a study of cytomegalovirus exposure and HLA in healthy donors. The PCR made use of 60 Vbeta and 13 Jbeta primers. Some clones are missing from TCRdb's copy, which holds only in-frame ones; the method was immunoSEQ multiplex PCR. The table lists about 170,000 clones, about 84% of them singletons. Sequencing was performed on PBMCs. These TCRs come from a man aged 18 to 29 in good health and CMV-seronegative.

CDR3 nucleotide sequence: TGCAGCGTCGATACCGGGACAGGGTCCTACGAGCAGTACTTC. It yields the protein CSVDTGTGSYEQYF. V usage is TRBV29-1 and J usage is TRBJ2-7, with TRBD1 matching 9 bases. Germline V gene sequence: CDR1 SQVTM, CDR2 ANQGSEA. Germline trimming cut 6 bases from V and 1 base from J; bases unmatched to any gene: 7. This CDR3 has 14 amino acids.

This clone was seen only once. The chain's CDR3 is CAWKTRIPLTGVAYNEQFF. CDR3 DNA sequence: TGTGCCTGGAAAACGAGGATCCCCCTCACGGGGGTTGCCTACAATGAGCAGTTCTTC. This chain links TRBV30 with TRBJ2-1; weak D call: TRBD2 (6 bases). Trimming took 4 bases from V and 2 from J, leaving 27 bases between them. The CDR3 loop spans 19 amino acids. Germline loops: CDR1 GTSNPN, CDR2 SVGIG (reference sequence).

The V call is TRBV5-1, the J call TRBJ2-2; 7 bases agree with TRBD2. This CDR3 spans 14 amino acids. With V trimmed by 6 bases and J by 7 bases, 9 bases remained unmatched. Per the germline V gene, CDR1 is SGHRS and CDR2 is YFSETQ. As DNA, the CDR3 is TGCGCCAGCAAGGATCGGGGAGGGCTCGGGGAGCTGTTTTTT. This encodes CASKDRGGLGELFF.

This rearrangement joins TRBV4-1 to TRBJ2-7, with D possibly being TRBD1 (6 bases). The V end was cut by 2 bases, the J end by 2 bases, with 16 bases between. The CDR3 consists of 16 residues. Germline values: CDR1 MGHRA, CDR2 YSYEKL. The CDR3 loop is CASSQQGIGAAYEQYF. CDR3 DNA: TGCGCCAGCAGCCAACAGGGGATCGGGGCAGCCTACGAGCAGTACTTC.

CDR3 region: CASSFFAGASGETQYF. CDR3 bases: TGTGCCAGCAGCTTCTTCGCGGGGGCCTCGGGAGAGACCCAGTACTTC. V usage is TRBV11-2 and J usage is TRBJ2-5; TRBD2 might be the D (7 bases). Germline V gene data show CDR1 as SGHAT and CDR2 as FQNNGV. Between the trimmed V and J ends, which lost 3 bases and 4 bases, there was a span of 18 bases. The CDR3 has 16 residues.

The V call is TRBV10-3, the J call TRBJ2-3, with 7 bases fitting TRBD2. This CDR3 comprises 17 residues. Trimming cost V 3 bases and J 0 bases; bases outside gene matches: 9. CDR1 is ENHRY and CDR2 is SYGVKD in the germline V gene. The CDR3 loop reads CAISDWGGAESTDTQYF. The DNA of the CDR3 is TGTGCCATCAGTGACTGGGGAGGGGCGGAAAGCACAGATACGCAGTATTTT.

V and J are TRBV18 and TRBJ2-3; TRBD1 aligns across 7 bases. Germline V gives CDR1 KGHSH, CDR2 LQKENI. The V segment lost 3 bases and the J segment 4 bases; nucleotides outside the gene matches: 7. The CDR3 contains 15 residues. CDR3 sequence: CASSPLTGFPDTQYF. The CDR3 DNA sequence: TGTGCCAGCTCACCTTTGACAGGGTTCCCAGATACGCAGTATTTT.

V usage is TRBV11-3 and J usage is TRBJ1-3; TRBD1 matches at 9 bases. Germline values: CDR1 SGHNT, CDR2 YENEEA. J lost 8 bases, V lost 4 bases, and 9 bases had no gene match. The CDR3 contains 15 residues. CDR3 sequence (DNA): TGTGCCAGCAGCTCCAGGGACAGGGCGTATGACACCATATATTTT. Residues: CASSSRDRAYDTIYF.

The rearrangement uses TRBV15 and TRBJ2-7; D ambiguous. The CDR3 loop spans 12 amino acids. The germline V gene has CDR1 LNHNV and CDR2 YYDKDF (reference sequence). V dropped 5 bases and J dropped 2 bases, with 7 bases sitting between them. CDR3 bases: TGTGCCACCAGCCACGACACCTACGAGCAGTACTTC. Translation: CATSHDTYEQYF.

This clone showed up just a few times. This rearrangement joins TRBV28 to TRBJ1-5, with D unclear. The CDR3 contains 15 residues. Germline V gene sequence: CDR1 MDHEN, CDR2 SYDVKM. The ends were cut back, 6 bases at V and 0 bases at J, with 12 bases in the middle. CDR3 in DNA: TGTGCCAGCAGCCTGACACCCTATAGCAATCAGCCCCAGCATTTT. It specifies CASSLTPYSNQPQHF.

The chain has TRBV30 and TRBJ2-5; possible D gene TRBD1, 8 bases. V shed 5 bases and J shed 7 bases, with 17 bases lying between them. From germline, CDR1 is GTSNPN and CDR2 SVGIG (reference sequence). The CDR3 loop spans 13 amino acids. The CDR3 nucleotides are TGTGCCTGGGCCACAGGGGGGGGTGGGACCCAGTACTTC. Amino acid sequence: CAWATGGGGTQYF.

The CDR3 sequence: CASILATLDGTQYF. In nucleotides, the CDR3 is TGTGCCAGCATCCTAGCGACATTGGATGGGACCCAGTACTTC. This chain uses TRBV2 with TRBJ2-5; D may be TRBD2 (6 bases). Germline V gene sequence: CDR1 SNHLY, CDR2 FYNNEI. V lost 7 bases and J 7 bases, leaving 19 bases between the germline ends. This CDR3 has 14 residues. The complete variable domain, with remaining parts taken from reference TRBV2 and TRBJ2-5, reads EPEVTQTPSHQVTQMGQEVILRCVPISNHLYFYWYRQILGQKVEFLVSFYNNEISEKSEIFDDQFSVERPDGSNFTLKIRSTKLEDSAMYFCASILATLDGTQYFGPGTRLLVL.

This clone was counted a single time. The chain joins TRBV2 to TRBJ2-7; TRBD2 agrees at 8 bases. Trimming took 6 bases from V and 2 from J; bases not matched to a gene: 6. Germline V gives CDR1 SNHLY, CDR2 FYNNEI. The CDR3 length is 14 residues. The CDR3 sequence is CASSPFSGTYEQYF. The CDR3 nucleotides are TGTGCCAGCAGCCCCTTTAGCGGGACCTACGAGCAGTACTTC.

This chain links TRBV5-4 with TRBJ1-1, with a tentative D call TRBD1 (5 bases). There are 15 residues in the CDR3. V lost 5 bases and J lost 3, with 17 bases in between. Germline V gives CDR1 SGHNT, CDR2 YYREEE (reference sequence). CDR3: CASSSTTRDYTEAFF. The CDR3 nucleotides are TGTGCCAGCAGTAGTACGACCCGGGACTACACTGAAGCTTTCTTT.

This clone was seen a handful of times. This chain uses TRBV2 with TRBJ1-1; D remains ambiguous. The CDR3 is 11 amino acids. The V end lost 3 bases, the J end lost 7 bases, and 6 bases lay between the germline ends. From germline, CDR1 is SNHLY and CDR2 FYNNEI. The CDR3 spells CASSEGLEAFF. In DNA, the CDR3 is TGTGCCAGCAGTGAGGGCCTTGAAGCTTTCTTT.

The chain has TRBV6-5 and TRBJ1-1; a possible D gene is TRBD1 (6 bases). This CDR3 region has 13 residues. Germline V CDR1 and CDR2: MNHEY, SVGAGI. The V end was cut by 6 bases, the J end by 1 base, with 9 bases between. CDR3 sequence reads: CASRAGANTEAFF. DNA for the CDR3: TGTGCCAGCAGGGCGGGGGCGAACACTGAAGCTTTCTTT.

The chain recombines TRBV10-3 with TRBJ1-3; the match to TRBD1 covers 8 bases. CDR3 length: 13 residues. Losses at the gene ends were 7 bases for V and 7 bases for J; bases not matched to a gene: 6. Germline CDR1 ENHRY, CDR2 SYGVKD. CDR3 loop: CAITGQGRNTIYF. The CDR3, as DNA: TGTGCCATCACAGGACAGGGCCGGAACACCATATATTTT.

This clone occurred once. The V gene is TRBV27, the J gene TRBJ1-1, with D possibly TRBD1 on 5 matching bases. There are 12 residues in the CDR3. The V gene's germline CDR1 is MNHEY and CDR2 SMNVEV (reference sequence). V was shortened by 2 bases and J by 8 bases, with 9 bases between the two germline ends. The CDR3 protein is CASSLGAGEAFF. Written as DNA, the CDR3 is TGTGCCAGCAGTTTAGGGGCAGGGGAAGCTTTCTTT.

This chain connects TRBV7-6 to TRBJ1-2; 8 bases align to TRBD1. V shed 5 bases and J 7 bases; nucleotides not matched to a gene: 9. Germline loops: CDR1 SGHVS, CDR2 FNYEAQ. CDR3 length equals 14 residues. CDR3 protein: CASSPASGGGGYTF. The CDR3, as DNA: TGTGCCAGCAGCCCAGCTTCAGGGGGCGGTGGCTACACCTTC.

V gene TRBV30 combines with J gene TRBJ2-1; TRBD2 might be the D (6 bases). V lost 0 bases, J lost 13 bases, and 22 bases lay in between. Germline-derived CDR1 and CDR2 are GTSNPN and SVGIG (reference sequence). This CDR3 is 15 amino acids long. The CDR3 reads CAWSVSPGSSGTQFF. CDR3 DNA: TGTGCCTGGAGTGTATCGCCGGGAAGTAGCGGTACCCAGTTCTTC.

The chain recombines TRBV7-3 with TRBJ2-1, with 8 bases fitting TRBD2. The CDR3 totals 15 residues. Germline assignment: CDR1 SGHTA and CDR2 FQGTGA. J gave up 1 base and V 5 bases, and 4 bases lay outside the gene matches. CDR3 residues: CASSAKRGSYNEQFF. As DNA, the CDR3 is TGTGCCAGCAGCGCGAAGCGGGGGTCCTACAATGAGCAGTTCTTC.

This chain connects TRBV5-4 to TRBJ1-2, with D possibly being TRBD1 (5 bases). The ends were cut back, 2 bases at V and 2 bases at J, with 7 bases in the middle. The germline V gene has CDR1 SGHNT and CDR2 YYREEE (reference sequence). The length of the CDR3 is 13 residues. CDR3 nucleotide sequence: TGTGCCAGCAGCTTTCGGGGGAACTATGGCTACACCTTC. The encoded protein is CASSFRGNYGYTF.

This clone was detected once. A read error may produce the germline difference seen at one junction end. The chain joins TRBV7-7 to TRBJ2-5, with a possible D match to TRBD2 (6 bases). The CDR3 consists of 14 residues. Germline values: CDR1 SSHAT, CDR2 FNYEAQ (reference sequence). The CDR3 DNA follows: TGTGCTAGCAGCTTAGCCACTAGCCGGGAGACCCAGTACTTC. Its translation: CASSLATSRETQYF.

This clone was seen a handful of times. V gene TRBV6-5 combines with J gene TRBJ2-7, with D possibly TRBD1 on 5 matching bases. Germline V CDR1 and CDR2: MNHEY, SVGAGI. This CDR3 region has 15 residues. Between the trimmed V and J ends, which lost 3 bases and 3 bases, there was a span of 15 bases. In DNA, the CDR3 is TGTGCCAGCAGTTATTCACGACAGACCGGCTACGAGCAGTACTTC. It specifies CASSYSRQTGYEQYF.

This rearrangement joins TRBV4-2 to TRBJ1-2; D is ambiguous. The V end was cut by 6 bases, the J end by 8 bases, with 10 bases between. The CDR3 contains 11 residues. The germline V gene encodes CDR1 LGHNA and CDR2 YNFKEQ. CDR3 sequence: CASRAGSGYTF. The CDR3 DNA reads TGTGCCAGCAGGGCGGGATCGGGCTACACCTTC.

The V gene is TRBV28, the J gene TRBJ2-1, with TRBD2 matching 7 bases. Per germline, CDR1 MDHEN and CDR2 SYDVKM. The CDR3 contains 13 residues. J gave up 6 bases and V 3 bases, and 2 bases lay outside the gene matches. CDR3 amino acids: CASSFSSGNEQFF. Here the CDR3 DNA reads TGTGCCAGCAGTTTTTCTAGCGGCAATGAGCAGTTCTTC.

The chain employs TRBV7-6 and TRBJ2-1; TRBD1 is a possible D gene (5 bases). Germline V gene data show CDR1 as SGHVS and CDR2 as FNYEAQ. Trimming left V 1 base short and J 6 bases short, with 7 bases between. The CDR3 is 13 amino acids. DNA for the CDR3: TGTGCCAGCAGCTTAGTAGGGGTCAATGAGCAGTTCTTC. As protein: CASSLVGVNEQFF.

J is TRBJ2-7 and V is TRBV27, with D possibly TRBD1 on 5 matching bases. The CDR3 loop spans 13 amino acids. The germline V and J ends were trimmed by 5 bases and 0 bases, with 8 bases remaining between them. The germline V gene encodes CDR1 MNHEY and CDR2 SMNVEV (reference sequence). Here the CDR3 reads CASSLRASYEQYF. Here the CDR3 DNA reads TGTGCCAGCAGTCTCAGGGCCTCCTACGAGCAGTACTTC.

V is TRBV5-1 and J is TRBJ2-7; D perhaps matches TRBD1 (6 bases). V gave up 3 bases and J gave up 1 base, with 11 bases separating them. The CDR3 is made up of 14 amino acids. Germline lookup yields CDR1 SGHRS and CDR2 YFSETQ. DNA of the CDR3: TGCGCCAGCAGCTCCTCCAGGGGATCCTACGAGCAGTACTTC. This gives the protein CASSSSRGSYEQYF.